This T cell receptor beta chain was observed in a study of T cells in Graves' hyperthyroidism and ophthalmopathy. The germline CDR1 and CDR2 sequences are MDHEN and SYDVKM. The CDR3 is made up of 16 amino acids. Trimming cost V 11 bases and J 0 bases; bases outside gene matches: 10. This clonotype showed up many times. The antigen is undetermined. Study conclusions and caveats: Onset of ophthalmopathy came a median 6.5 months after the model predicted it.

Amplification targeted TCR beta CDR3 regions from RNA transcripts. With the HTBI primer set, the TCR CDR3 went through a first round of RT-PCR. MiXCR was run by TCRdb on the multiplex PCR reads, yielding one entry per CDR3 protein. The data show under 300,000 distinct CDR3 sequences, less than 30% seen once. This TCR derives from a man aged 35 to 55 with Graves' hyperthyroidism that later progressed to Graves' ophthalmopathy. The sequenced material came from blood. The rearrangement uses TRBV28 and TRBJ1-1; 12 positions match TRBD1. CDR3 in DNA: TGTGCCGCCGTTGCCGGGACAGGGGGCGTGAACACTGAAGCTTTCTTT. Translation: CAAVAGTGGVNTEAFF.